The 15 T cell receptor beta chains presented below share a single source sample, sequenced in a study of early T cells in non-severe SARS-CoV-2 infection. TCRdb used MiXCR to reprocess the 5' RACE reads, holding one entry per CDR3 protein. The sample carries 33,000 or so distinct CDR3 sequences, 5% to 6.5% recorded once. Sequenced: whole blood. All receptors derive from an adult who was a healthcare worker with PCR-confirmed SARS-CoV-2 infection or an uninfected control (not recorded which).

Many counts were recorded for this clonotype. The chain joins TRBV14 to TRBJ2-1; D ambiguous. Trimming shortened V by 0 bases and J by 12 bases, and 12 bases separated the two germline ends. The V gene's germline CDR1 is SGHDN and CDR2 FVKESK. This CDR3 region has 13 residues. This CDR3 reads CASSQDPGVRQFF. In DNA form, the CDR3 reads TGTGCCAGCAGCCAAGATCCTGGGGTCCGGCAGTTCTTC.

Ten or more counts support this clonotype. The chain joins TRBV6-5 to TRBJ1-1; D is ambiguous. Germline loops: CDR1 MNHEY, CDR2 SVGAGI. The CDR3 is made up of 12 amino acids. V lost 6 bases to trimming and J lost 6 bases, with 11 bases between them. The chain's CDR3 is CASSPTRAEAFF. DNA for the CDR3: TGTGCCAGCAGCCCTACAAGGGCTGAAGCTTTCTTT.

This clonotype was observed many times. The chain links TRBV29-1 to TRBJ2-7; D is ambiguous. V was pared by 4 bases and J by 1 base, with 5 bases between. Per germline, CDR1 SQVTM and CDR2 ANQGSEA. CDR3 length: 11 residues. CDR3 nucleotide sequence: TGCAGCGTTGGCGTTTCCTACGAGCAGTACTTC. Protein sequence: CSVGVSYEQYF.

In its sample, this clonotype was seen many times. The chain recombines TRBV18 with TRBJ2-1; no reliable D call. The germline gives CDR1 KGHSH, CDR2 LQKENI. The CDR3 length is 16 residues. V dropped 0 bases and J dropped 0 bases, with 9 bases sitting between them. The CDR3 DNA reads TGTGCCAGCTCACCACCAGGCCGTAGCTCCTACAATGAGCAGTTCTTC. This encodes CASSPPGRSSYNEQFF.

This clonotype was counted at least ten times. The chain combines TRBV18 with TRBJ2-7; TRBD1 is a possible D gene (6 bases). The CDR3 is made up of 14 amino acids. V was clipped by 1 base and J by 6 bases, with 13 bases between them. Germline-derived CDR1 and CDR2 are KGHSH and LQKENI. CDR3: CASSPLRTASEQYF. CDR3 bases: TGTGCCAGCTCACCACTTAGGACAGCGAGCGAGCAGTACTTC.

The sample holds many counts of this clonotype. V is TRBV11-2 and J is TRBJ1-6, with TRBD1 as a possible D gene (5 bases). V was clipped by 3 bases and J by 10 bases, with 13 bases between them. This CDR3 region has 14 residues. Germline V lookup: CDR1 SGHAT, CDR2 FQNNGV. In DNA form, the CDR3 reads TGTGCCAGCAGCTTCCGGGACCAAGGGTCACCCCTCCACTTT. It translates to CASSFRDQGSPLHF.

At least ten counts were recorded for this clonotype. This sequence joins TRBV10-3 and TRBJ2-3; 9 bases map to TRBD2. CDR1 is ENHRY and CDR2 is SYGVKD in the germline V gene. The V segment lost 5 bases and the J segment 2 bases; nucleotides outside the gene matches: 5. The CDR3 has 15 residues. The CDR3 bases are TGTGCCATCAGTTTAGCGGGGGCCATCACAGATACGCAGTATTTT. Its translation is CAISLAGAITDTQYF.

At least ten counts were recorded for this clonotype. The V call is TRBV2, the J call TRBJ2-5, with D possibly being TRBD1 or TRBD2 (5 bases each). Germline CDR1 reads SNHLY; CDR2 reads FYNNEI. V was pared by 7 bases and J by 5 bases, with 17 bases between. CDR3 length: 14 residues. CDR3: CASTPLVRGETQYF. DNA for the CDR3: TGTGCCAGCACCCCACTAGTGAGGGGCGAGACCCAGTACTTC.

This clonotype was seen many times. This rearrangement joins TRBV7-2 to TRBJ2-3; unclear D gene. Germline V gives CDR1 SGHTA, CDR2 FQGNSA. V lost 1 base and J 7 bases, leaving 6 bases between the germline ends. This CDR3 comprises 12 residues. CDR3 amino acids: CASSLDENTQYF. CDR3 nucleotides: TGTGCCAGCAGCTTAGATGAGAATACGCAGTATTTT.

The table lists this clonotype with many counts. The chain joins TRBV5-1 to TRBJ2-7; maybe TRBD2 (6 bases). CDR1 is SGHRS and CDR2 is YFSETQ in the germline V gene. Trimming stripped 4 bases from V and 4 bases from J, with 21 bases between. The CDR3 has 16 amino acids. DNA of the CDR3: TGCGCCAGCAGCGCTGCCCGCGGTACGGGGGTTTACGAGCAGTACTTC. Protein product: CASSAARGTGVYEQYF.

This clonotype was seen at least ten times. The V and J genes are TRBV2 and TRBJ2-2, with D perhaps assigned TRBD1 or TRBD2 (6 bases each). The CDR3 runs 15 residues. Germline CDR1 reads SNHLY; CDR2 reads FYNNEI. Trimming stripped 6 bases from V and 5 bases from J, with 16 bases between. The CDR3 protein is CASRPGGGDTGELFF. Here the CDR3 DNA reads TGTGCCAGCAGGCCCGGGGGCGGTGATACCGGGGAGCTGTTTTTT.

Many counts were recorded for this clonotype. The chain links TRBV6-6 to TRBJ2-3; no clear D. Trimming took off 6 bases at V and 4 bases at J, with 8 bases between the two ends. Looked up from germline, CDR1 is MNHNY and CDR2 is SVGAGI (reference sequence). The CDR3 consists of 12 residues. The CDR3 region is CASRNLPDTQYF. The CDR3 DNA sequence: TGTGCCAGCAGAAATTTACCAGATACGCAGTATTTT.

This clonotype was observed many times. The V gene is TRBV7-2, the J gene TRBJ1-1; D gene uncertain. Germline CDR1 SGHTA, CDR2 FQGNSA. This CDR3 is built from 15 residues. Between the trimmed V and J ends, which lost 1 base and 1 base, there was a span of 10 bases. This CDR3 reads CASSLVGSGNTEAFF. DNA for the CDR3: TGTGCCAGCAGCTTAGTAGGATCTGGGAACACTGAAGCTTTCTTT.

This clonotype was detected ten times or more. The chain uses TRBV12-5 and TRBJ2-4; D unresolved. Germline V CDR1 and CDR2: LGHNT, FRNRAP. The CDR3 is 14 amino acids. V lost 1 base, J lost 0 bases, and 4 bases lay in between. Here the CDR3 reads CASGLDLAKNIQYF. CDR3 coding DNA: TGTGCTAGTGGTTTGGACCTAGCCAAAAACATTCAGTACTTC. Complete variable domain (other parts from reference TRBV12-5 and TRBJ2-4): DARVTQTPRHKVTEMGQEVTMRCQPILGHNTVFWYRQTMMQGLELLAYFRNRAPLDDSGMPKDRFSAEMPDATLATLKIQPSEPRDSAVYFCASGLDLAKNIQYFGAGTRLSVL.

Of note for this clonotype: A read error may explain this, as a much larger clone is one base away. The chain uses TRBV27 and TRBJ1-5; D is perhaps TRBD1 (5 bases). V shed 5 bases and J shed 2 bases, with 16 bases lying between them. CDR1 and CDR2 from the germline V gene are MNHEY and SMNVEV (reference sequence). The CDR3 spans 16 residues. CDR3 protein: CASSSRRGGGNQPQHF. CDR3 nucleotides: TGTGCCAGCAGTAGCCGGAGGGGAGGGGGCAATCAGCCCCAGCATTTT.